The next 17 T cell receptor beta chains were all read from a single sample in a study of blood T cell repertoires in COVID-19. Produced via immunoSEQ multiplex PCR; TCRdb's table is partial and in-frame only. The table has fewer than 150,000 clones, about 78% seen once. The specimen sequenced was peripheral blood. The receptors come from a man between 65 and 79 years old with acute or convalescent COVID-19.

The rearrangement links TRBV12-5 to TRBJ1-1; D call uncertain. This CDR3 is built from 15 residues. Germline V gene sequence: CDR1 LGHNT, CDR2 FRNRAP. V dropped 1 base and J dropped 6 bases, with 15 bases sitting between them. CDR3 DNA: TGTGCTAGTGGTTTGGCCCCGGACGGAGGCCCTGAAGCTTTCTTT. Protein: CASGLAPDGGPEAFF. Together with reference TRBV12-5 and TRBJ1-1, the CDR3 gives the full variable domain: DARVTQTPRHKVTEMGQEVTMRCQPILGHNTVFWYRQTMMQGLELLAYFRNRAPLDDSGMPKDRFSAEMPDATLATLKIQPSEPRDSAVYFCASGLAPDGGPEAFFGQGTRLTVV.

This clone was detected only a few times. This rearrangement joins TRBV19 to TRBJ1-4, with D perhaps TRBD1 (6 bases). From germline, CDR1 is LNHDA and CDR2 SQIVND (reference sequence). There are 17 residues in the CDR3. With 3 bases removed from V and 3 bases from J, the gap between germline ends came to 17 bases. DNA for the CDR3: TGTGCCAGTAGTATCCTCCACGGGGGGCTGGCTAATGAAAAACTGTTTTTT. Amino acids: CASSILHGGLANEKLFF. Filled out from reference TRBV19 and TRBJ1-4, the complete variable domain reads DGGITQSPKYLFRKEGQNVTLSCEQNLNHDAMYWYRQDPGQGLRLIYYSQIVNDFQKGDIAEGYSVSREKKESFPLTVTSAQKNPTAFYLCASSILHGGLANEKLFFGSGTQLSVL.

This clone appeared a few times. J is TRBJ2-7 and V is TRBV5-5; 8 bases match TRBD2. With V trimmed by 2 bases and J by 2 bases, 6 bases remained unmatched. The germline V gene has CDR1 SGHKS and CDR2 YYEKEE (reference sequence). The CDR3 extends over 15 amino acids. The CDR3 loop is CASSLGGGSPYEQYF. The CDR3 DNA follows: TGTGCCAGCAGCTTAGGCGGGGGGTCCCCCTACGAGCAGTACTTC.

The chain carries TRBV5-1 and TRBJ2-5, with 9 bases matching TRBD2. Trimming at V came to 6 bases and at J to 0 bases, leaving 12 bases not matched to a gene. This CDR3 is 17 amino acids long. Germline assignment: CDR1 SGHRS and CDR2 YFSETQ. This CDR3 is CASTPPSSGGYQETQYF. Here the CDR3 DNA reads TGCGCCAGCACCCCCCCGTCGAGCGGGGGGTACCAAGAGACCCAGTACTTC.

The chain links TRBV19 to TRBJ1-2, with 7 bases matching TRBD1. Germline trimming cut 4 bases from V and 0 bases from J; bases unmatched to any gene: 5. Germline V lookup: CDR1 LNHDA, CDR2 SQIVND (reference sequence). CDR3 length: 15 amino acids. CDR3 DNA sequence: TGTGCCAGTAGTACTGGGGACAGTACTAACTATGGCTACACCTTC. Translating it yields CASSTGDSTNYGYTF.

The chain couples TRBV7-3 to TRBJ2-2; D is possibly TRBD1 (6 bases). The germline V and J ends were trimmed by 5 bases and 5 bases, with 15 bases remaining between them. The CDR3 sequence is 15 residues long. Per germline, CDR1 SGHTA and CDR2 FQGTGA. The CDR3 sequence is CASSLLQGLTGELFF. The CDR3 DNA sequence: TGTGCCAGCAGCCTATTACAGGGTTTGACCGGGGAGCTGTTTTTT. Supplemented by reference TRBV7-3 and TRBJ2-2, the full variable domain reads GAGVSQTPSNKVTEKGKYVELRCDPISGHTALYWYRQSLGQGPEFLIYFQGTGAADDSGLPNDRFFAVRPEGSVSTLKIQRTERGDSAVYLCASSLLQGLTGELFFGEGSRLTVL.

The chain combines TRBV7-2 with TRBJ2-4, with TRBD2 identical over 16 bases. V shed 5 bases and J 2 bases; nucleotides not matched to a gene: 3. The CDR3 runs to 17 residues. Germline V gene lookup returns CDR1 SGHTA and CDR2 FQGNSA. CDR3: CASSTGLAGGTKNIQYF. In nucleotides, the CDR3 is TGTGCCAGCAGCACGGGACTAGCGGGGGGGACCAAAAACATTCAGTACTTC.

This clone was counted between two and nine times. J is TRBJ2-5 and V is TRBV11-3, with 10 positions matching TRBD1. The V gene end was trimmed by 2 bases and the J gene end by 5 bases; junction bases not matched to a gene: 17. Germline V gene lookup returns CDR1 SGHNT and CDR2 YENEEA. The CDR3 has 19 amino acids. CDR3 in amino acids: CASSLYNMMTGQGHETQYF. The CDR3 DNA follows: TGTGCCAGCAGCTTATACAACATGATGACGGGACAGGGGCATGAGACCCAGTACTTC. Supplemented by reference TRBV11-3 and TRBJ2-5, the full variable domain reads EAGVVQSPRYKIIEKKQPVAFWCNPISGHNTLYWYLQNLGQGPELLIRYENEEAVDDSQLPKDRFSAERLKGVDSTLKIQPAELGDSAVYLCASSLYNMMTGQGHETQYFGPGTRLLVL.

The chain employs TRBV5-4 and TRBJ2-7, with D maybe TRBD1 (6 bases). The CDR3 runs 15 residues. V was cut by 4 bases and J by 0 bases, with 14 bases left in between. The germline V gene has CDR1 SGHNT and CDR2 YYREEE (reference sequence). Here the CDR3 reads CASSLPGVDSYEQYF. The CDR3 DNA follows: TGTGCCAGCAGCCTCCCAGGGGTTGACTCCTACGAGCAGTACTTC.

This chain links TRBV4-3 with TRBJ1-6, with 8 nucleotides matching TRBD1. The V gene end was trimmed by 2 bases and the J gene end by 10 bases; junction bases not matched to a gene: 16. The CDR3 is 18 amino acids. From germline, CDR1 is LGHNA and CDR2 YSLEER. As DNA, the CDR3 is TGCGCCAGCAGCCAATCCTCCGCAACAGGGGGAATTCCGTCACCCCTCCACTTT. Its protein product is CASSQSSATGGIPSPLHF.

V is TRBV18 and J is TRBJ2-6; weak D call: TRBD1 (6 bases). Per germline, CDR1 KGHSH and CDR2 LQKENI. This CDR3 is built from 19 residues. The ends were cut back, 3 bases at V and 0 bases at J, with 18 bases in the middle. The CDR3 here is CASSPGARSTPSGANVLTF. For the CDR3, the DNA is TGTGCCAGCTCACCGGGGGCACGAAGTACACCCTCTGGGGCCAACGTCCTGACTTTC.

This chain connects TRBV5-1 to TRBJ2-6; TRBD1 matches 11 bases. Germline V CDR1 and CDR2: SGHRS, YFSETQ. CDR3 length: 21 amino acids. The J segment lost 6 bases and the V segment lost 4 bases, leaving 21 bases of the junction unmatched. Here the CDR3 DNA reads TGCGCCAGCAGCGTGACTGGACAGGGGGCGCTAAGGTCAGAAGAGGCCAACGTCCTGACTTTC. It yields the protein CASSVTGQGALRSEEANVLTF.

A single count supports this clone. The CDR3 spells CASSRLNSEKLFF. DNA of the CDR3: TGTGCCAGCAGCCGTCTGAACTCTGAAAAACTGTTTTTT. This chain joins TRBV14 and TRBJ1-4, with D uncertain. The germline CDR1 and CDR2 sequences are SGHDN and FVKESK. This CDR3 contains 13 residues. V lost 4 bases and J lost 7, with 10 bases in between.

This clone appeared a single time. The chain recombines TRBV6-6 with TRBJ1-5, with TRBD1 matching 8 bases. The CDR3 runs 15 residues. V shed 6 bases, J shed 2 bases, and the junction held 6 bases outside the gene matches. The germline V gene encodes CDR1 MNHNY and CDR2 SVGAGI (reference sequence). The CDR3 sequence is CASRDRGSGNQPQHF. The DNA of the CDR3 is TGTGCCAGCAGAGACAGGGGTTCGGGCAATCAGCCCCAGCATTTT.

This clone was seen only a few times. The chain combines TRBV7-9 with TRBJ2-2; maybe TRBD2 (5 bases). The CDR3 sequence is 13 residues long. Deletions cut 4 bases from V and 8 bases from J, with 11 bases between. The germline CDR1 and CDR2 sequences are SEHNR and FQNEAQ (reference sequence). CDR3 residues: CASSSKRGGELFF. The CDR3 nucleotides are TGTGCCAGCAGCTCAAAACGGGGTGGGGAGCTGTTTTTT.

The genes are TRBV24-1 and TRBJ1-1, with D unclear. The CDR3 is 13 amino acids. Trimming cost V 9 bases and J 2 bases, with 12 bases left between them. Germline values: CDR1 KGHDR, CDR2 SFDVKD. The CDR3 region is CATGNRFNTEAFF. The CDR3 DNA is TGTGCCACCGGAAACAGATTTAACACTGAAGCTTTCTTT.

The V call is TRBV11-2, the J call TRBJ2-3; D may be TRBD2 (6 bases). V lost 2 bases, J lost 0 bases, and 15 bases lay in between. CDR1 and CDR2 from the germline V gene are SGHAT and FQNNGV. The CDR3 has 17 residues. CDR3 protein: CASSLTGGISSTDTQYF. The CDR3 DNA sequence: TGTGCCAGCAGCTTAACCGGAGGGATCAGTAGCACAGATACGCAGTATTTT. Filled out from reference TRBV11-2 and TRBJ2-3, the complete variable domain reads EAGVAQSPRYKIIEKRQSVAFWCNPISGHATLYWYQQILGQGPKLLIQFQNNGVVDDSQLPKDRFSAERLKGVDSTLKIQPAKLEDSAVYLCASSLTGGISSTDTQYFGPGTRLTVL.